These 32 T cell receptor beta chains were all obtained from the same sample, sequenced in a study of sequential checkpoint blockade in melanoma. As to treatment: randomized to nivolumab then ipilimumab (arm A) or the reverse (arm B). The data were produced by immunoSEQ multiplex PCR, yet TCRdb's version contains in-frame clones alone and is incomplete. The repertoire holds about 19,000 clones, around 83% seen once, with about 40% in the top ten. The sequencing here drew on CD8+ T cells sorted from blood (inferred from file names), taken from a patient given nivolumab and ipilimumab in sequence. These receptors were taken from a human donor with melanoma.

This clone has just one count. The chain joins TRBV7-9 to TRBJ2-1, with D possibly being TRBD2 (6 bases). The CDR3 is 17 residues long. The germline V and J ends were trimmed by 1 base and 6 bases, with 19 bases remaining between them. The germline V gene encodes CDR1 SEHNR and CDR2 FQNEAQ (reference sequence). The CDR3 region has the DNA TGTGCCAGCAGCTTAGGTGGCTGGGGGACCGGGGGCAATGAGCAGTTCTTC. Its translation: CASSLGGWGTGGNEQFF.

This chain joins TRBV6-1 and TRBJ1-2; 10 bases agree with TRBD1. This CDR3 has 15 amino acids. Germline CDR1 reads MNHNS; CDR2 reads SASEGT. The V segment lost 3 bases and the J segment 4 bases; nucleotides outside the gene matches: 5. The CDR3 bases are TGTGCCAGCAGTGACACCGGGACAGGGGCCTATGGCTACACCTTC. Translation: CASSDTGTGAYGYTF.

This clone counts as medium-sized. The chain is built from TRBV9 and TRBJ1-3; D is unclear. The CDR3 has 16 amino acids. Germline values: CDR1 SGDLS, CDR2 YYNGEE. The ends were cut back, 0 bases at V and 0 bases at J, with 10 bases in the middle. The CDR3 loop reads CASSVGYRSSGNTIYF. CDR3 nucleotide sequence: TGTGCCAGCAGCGTAGGCTACCGGAGCTCTGGAAACACCATATATTTT.

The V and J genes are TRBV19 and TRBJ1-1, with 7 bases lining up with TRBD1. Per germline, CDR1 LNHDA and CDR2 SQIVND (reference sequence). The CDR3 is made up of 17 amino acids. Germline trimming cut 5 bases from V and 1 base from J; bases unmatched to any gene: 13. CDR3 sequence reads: CASSSTTGYRKNTEAFF. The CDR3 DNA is TGTGCCAGTAGTTCTACGACAGGGTATAGGAAGAACACTGAAGCTTTCTTT.

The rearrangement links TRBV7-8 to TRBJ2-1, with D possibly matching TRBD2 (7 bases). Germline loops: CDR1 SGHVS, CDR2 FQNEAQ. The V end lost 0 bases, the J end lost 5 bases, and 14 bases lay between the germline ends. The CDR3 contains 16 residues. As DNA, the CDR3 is TGTGCCAGCAGCTTAGCGGGGGGGCTACCCGACAATGAGCAGTTCTTC. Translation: CASSLAGGLPDNEQFF.

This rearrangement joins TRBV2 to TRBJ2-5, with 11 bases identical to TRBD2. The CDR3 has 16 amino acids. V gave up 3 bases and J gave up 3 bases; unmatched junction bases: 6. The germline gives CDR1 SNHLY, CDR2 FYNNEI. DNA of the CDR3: TGTGCCAGCAGTGACTGGGTAGCGGGGGGGAAAGAGACCCAGTACTTC. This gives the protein CASSDWVAGGKETQYF. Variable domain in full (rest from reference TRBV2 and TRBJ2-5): EPEVTQTPSHQVTQMGQEVILRCVPISNHLYFYWYRQILGQKVEFLVSFYNNEISEKSEIFDDQFSVERPDGSNFTLKIRSTKLEDSAMYFCASSDWVAGGKETQYFGPGTRLLVL.

CDR3 nucleotides: TGTGCCAGCAGTGCCCCTACCGGACAAACAGTATCCTACGAGCAGTACTTC. Encoded protein: CASSAPTGQTVSYEQYF. The V and J genes are TRBV6-1 and TRBJ2-7; a weak D match, TRBD1 (5 bases). This CDR3 contains 17 residues. The germline gives CDR1 MNHNS, CDR2 SASEGT. V was pared by 4 bases and J by 1 base, with 20 bases between.

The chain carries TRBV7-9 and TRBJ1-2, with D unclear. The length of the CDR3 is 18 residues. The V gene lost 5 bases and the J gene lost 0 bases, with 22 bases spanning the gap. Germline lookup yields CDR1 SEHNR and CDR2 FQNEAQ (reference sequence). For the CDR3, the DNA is TGTGCCAGCAGCCCGCCTGAATACACCGATTCCACTAACTATGGCTACACCTTC. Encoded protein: CASSPPEYTDSTNYGYTF. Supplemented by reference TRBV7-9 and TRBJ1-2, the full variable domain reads DTGVSQNPRHKITKRGQNVTFRCDPISEHNRLYWYRQTLGQGPEFLTYFQNEAQLEKSRLLSDRFSAERPKGSFSTLEIQRTEQGDSAMYLCASSPPEYTDSTNYGYTFGSGTRLTVV.

This CDR3 reads CASSQDTSGGAGELFF. CDR3 nucleotide sequence: TGTGCCAGCAGCCAAGATACTAGCGGGGGGGCCGGGGAGCTGTTTTTT. The gene calls are TRBV4-2 and TRBJ2-2; TRBD2 matches 13 bases. The CDR3 spans 16 residues. Germline loops: CDR1 LGHNA, CDR2 YNFKEQ. Trimming cost V 0 bases and J 6 bases; bases outside gene matches: 1.

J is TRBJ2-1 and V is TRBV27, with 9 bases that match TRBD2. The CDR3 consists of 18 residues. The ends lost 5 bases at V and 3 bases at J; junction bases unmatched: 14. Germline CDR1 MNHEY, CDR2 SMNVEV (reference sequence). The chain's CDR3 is CASSPLQAGGPGYNEQFF. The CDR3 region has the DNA TGTGCCAGCAGTCCGCTACAAGCGGGAGGACCTGGCTACAATGAGCAGTTCTTC.

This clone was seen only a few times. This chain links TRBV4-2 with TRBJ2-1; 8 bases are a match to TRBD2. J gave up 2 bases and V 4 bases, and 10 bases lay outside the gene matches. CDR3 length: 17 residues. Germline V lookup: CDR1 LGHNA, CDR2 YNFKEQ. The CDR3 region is CASSLSRGLVPYNEQFF. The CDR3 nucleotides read TGTGCCAGCAGCCTCTCTAGGGGACTAGTTCCCTACAATGAGCAGTTCTTC.

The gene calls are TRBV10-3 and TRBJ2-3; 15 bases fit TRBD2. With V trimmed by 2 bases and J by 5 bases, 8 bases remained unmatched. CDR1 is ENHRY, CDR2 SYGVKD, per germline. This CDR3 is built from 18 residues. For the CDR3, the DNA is TGTGCCATCAGTGAGCCCGGACTAGCGGGAGGGTTATTAGATACGCAGTATTTT. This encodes CAISEPGLAGGLLDTQYF.

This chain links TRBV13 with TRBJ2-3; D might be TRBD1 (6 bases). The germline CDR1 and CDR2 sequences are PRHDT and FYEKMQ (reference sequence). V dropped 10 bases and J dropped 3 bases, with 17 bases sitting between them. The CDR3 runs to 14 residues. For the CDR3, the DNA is TGTGCCACCACCGAGGACAGAATAACAGATACGCAGTATTTT. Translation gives CATTEDRITDTQYF.

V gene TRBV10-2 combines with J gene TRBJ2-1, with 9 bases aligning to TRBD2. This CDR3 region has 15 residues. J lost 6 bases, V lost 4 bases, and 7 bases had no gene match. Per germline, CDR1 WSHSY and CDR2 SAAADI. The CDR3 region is CASSAGGRAGNEQFF. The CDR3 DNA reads TGCGCCAGCAGTGCTGGCGGGAGGGCCGGCAATGAGCAGTTCTTC.

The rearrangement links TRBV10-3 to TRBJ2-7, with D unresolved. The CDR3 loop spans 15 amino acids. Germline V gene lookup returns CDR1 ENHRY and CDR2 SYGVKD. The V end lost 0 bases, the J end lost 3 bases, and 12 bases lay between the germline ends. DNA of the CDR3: TGTGCCATCAGTGAGTCATGGTCTGCTAGCTACGAGCAGTACTTC. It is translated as CAISESWSASYEQYF.

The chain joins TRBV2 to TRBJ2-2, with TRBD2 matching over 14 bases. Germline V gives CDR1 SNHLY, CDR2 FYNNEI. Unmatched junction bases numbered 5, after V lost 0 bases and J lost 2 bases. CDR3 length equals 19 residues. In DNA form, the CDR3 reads TGTGCCAGCAGTGAAGCGGGGACTAGCGGGGGTGATAACACCGGGGAGCTGTTTTTT. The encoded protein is CASSEAGTSGGDNTGELFF.

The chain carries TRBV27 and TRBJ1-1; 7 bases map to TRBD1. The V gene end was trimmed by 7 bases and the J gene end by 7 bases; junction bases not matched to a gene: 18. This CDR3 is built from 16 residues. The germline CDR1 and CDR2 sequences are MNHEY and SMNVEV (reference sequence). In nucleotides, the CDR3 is TGTGCCAGCATTACGTGGGCAGGGGGTTCCTATGGTGAAGCTTTCTTT. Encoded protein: CASITWAGGSYGEAFF.

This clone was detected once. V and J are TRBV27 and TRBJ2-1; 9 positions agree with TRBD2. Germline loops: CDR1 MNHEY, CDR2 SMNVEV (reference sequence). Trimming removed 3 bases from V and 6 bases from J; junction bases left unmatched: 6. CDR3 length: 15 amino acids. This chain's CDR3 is CASSLWSGGLNEQFF. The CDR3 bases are TGTGCCAGCAGTTTGTGGAGCGGGGGGCTCAATGAGCAGTTCTTC.

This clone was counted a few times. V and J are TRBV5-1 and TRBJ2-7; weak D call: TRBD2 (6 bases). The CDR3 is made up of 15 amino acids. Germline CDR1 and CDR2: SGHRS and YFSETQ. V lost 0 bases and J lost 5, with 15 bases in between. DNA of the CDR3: TGCGCCAGCAGCTTGGTAGGCAGCGGGCCAAACGAGCAGTACTTC. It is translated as CASSLVGSGPNEQYF.

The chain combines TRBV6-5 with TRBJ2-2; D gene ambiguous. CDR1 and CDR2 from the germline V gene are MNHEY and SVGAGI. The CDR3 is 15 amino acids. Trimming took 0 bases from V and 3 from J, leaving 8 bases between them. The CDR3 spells CASSYSTSHTGELFF. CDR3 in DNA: TGTGCCAGCAGTTACTCGACATCTCACACCGGGGAGCTGTTTTTT.

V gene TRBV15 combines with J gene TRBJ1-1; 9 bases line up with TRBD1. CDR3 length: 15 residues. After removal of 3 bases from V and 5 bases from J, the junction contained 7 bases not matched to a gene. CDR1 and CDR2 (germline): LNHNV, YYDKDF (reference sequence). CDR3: CATSSRQGDLTEAFF. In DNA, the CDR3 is TGTGCCACCAGCAGTCGACAGGGGGATTTAACTGAAGCTTTCTTT.

The CDR3, as DNA: TGTGCCAGCAGCTTATTTGGACTAGCGGGAGATAGCTCCTACAATGAGCAGTTCTTC. Protein: CASSLFGLAGDSSYNEQFF. The gene calls are TRBV11-2 and TRBJ2-1, with TRBD2 matching over 13 bases. V trimming: 2 bases; J trimming: 0 bases; junction bases outside the gene matches: 7. Per the germline V gene, CDR1 is SGHAT and CDR2 is FQNNGV. The CDR3 totals 19 residues.

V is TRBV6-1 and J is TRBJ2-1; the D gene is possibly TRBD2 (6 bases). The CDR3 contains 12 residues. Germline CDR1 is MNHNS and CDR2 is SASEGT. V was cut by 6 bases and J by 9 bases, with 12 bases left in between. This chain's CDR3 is CASRGGRGEQFF. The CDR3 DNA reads TGTGCCAGCAGGGGGGGAAGGGGTGAGCAGTTCTTC.

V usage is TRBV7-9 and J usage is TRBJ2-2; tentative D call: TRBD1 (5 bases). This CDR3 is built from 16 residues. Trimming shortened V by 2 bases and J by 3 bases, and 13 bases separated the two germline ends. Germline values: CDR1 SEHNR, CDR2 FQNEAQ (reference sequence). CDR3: CASSLNSGPHTGELFF. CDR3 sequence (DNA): TGTGCCAGCAGCTTAAACTCAGGGCCGCACACCGGGGAGCTGTTTTTT. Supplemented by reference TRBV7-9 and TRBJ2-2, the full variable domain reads DTGVSQNPRHKITKRGQNVTFRCDPISEHNRLYWYRQTLGQGPEFLTYFQNEAQLEKSRLLSDRFSAERPKGSFSTLEIQRTEQGDSAMYLCASSLNSGPHTGELFFGEGSRLTVL.

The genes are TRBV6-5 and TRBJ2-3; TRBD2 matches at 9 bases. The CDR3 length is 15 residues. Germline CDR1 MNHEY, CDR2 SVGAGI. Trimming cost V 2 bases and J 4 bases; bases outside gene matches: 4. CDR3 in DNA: TGTGCCAGCAGTTACAAGCGGGGGGCCCCAGATACGCAGTATTTT. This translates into CASSYKRGAPDTQYF.

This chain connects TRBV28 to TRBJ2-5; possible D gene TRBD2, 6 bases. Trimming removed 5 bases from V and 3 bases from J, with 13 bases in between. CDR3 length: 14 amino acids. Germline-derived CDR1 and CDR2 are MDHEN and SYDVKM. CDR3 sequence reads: CASSPGAGEETQYF. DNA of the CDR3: TGTGCCAGCAGTCCGGGAGCGGGCGAAGAGACCCAGTACTTC.

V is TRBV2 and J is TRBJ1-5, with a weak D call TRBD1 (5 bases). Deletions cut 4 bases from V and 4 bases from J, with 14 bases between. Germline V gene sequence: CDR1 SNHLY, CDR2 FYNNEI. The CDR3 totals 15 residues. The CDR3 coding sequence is TGTGCCAGCAGTGTCTCAGGAGGGACTAATCAGCCCCAGCATTTT. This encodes CASSVSGGTNQPQHF.

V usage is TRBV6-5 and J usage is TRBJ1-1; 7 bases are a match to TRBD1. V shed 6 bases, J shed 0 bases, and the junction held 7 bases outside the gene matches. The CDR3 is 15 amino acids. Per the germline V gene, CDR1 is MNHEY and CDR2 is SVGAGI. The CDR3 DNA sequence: TGTGCCAGCAGCCCCGCAGGGGGGATGAACACTGAAGCTTTCTTT. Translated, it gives CASSPAGGMNTEAFF.

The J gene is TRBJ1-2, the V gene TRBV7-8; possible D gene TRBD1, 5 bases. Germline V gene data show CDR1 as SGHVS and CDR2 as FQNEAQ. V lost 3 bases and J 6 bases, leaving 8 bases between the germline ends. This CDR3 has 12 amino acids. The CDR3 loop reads CASSLGGNGYTF. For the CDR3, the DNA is TGTGCCAGCAGCTTGGGGGGAAATGGCTACACCTTC.

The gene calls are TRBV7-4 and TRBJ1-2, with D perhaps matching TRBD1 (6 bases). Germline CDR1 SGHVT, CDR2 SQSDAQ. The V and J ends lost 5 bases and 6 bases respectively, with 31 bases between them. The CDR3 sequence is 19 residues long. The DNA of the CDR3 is TGTGCCAGCAGCCCTAGCCGTCTTCTTACAGGGACCGGAACGAATGGCTACACCTTC. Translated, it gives CASSPSRLLTGTGTNGYTF. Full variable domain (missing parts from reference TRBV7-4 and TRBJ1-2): GAGVSQSPRYKVAKRGRDVALRCDSISGHVTLYWYRQTLGQGSEVLTYSQSDAQRDKSGRPSGRFSAERPERSVSTLKIQRTEQGDSAVYLCASSPSRLLTGTGTNGYTFGSGTRLTVV.

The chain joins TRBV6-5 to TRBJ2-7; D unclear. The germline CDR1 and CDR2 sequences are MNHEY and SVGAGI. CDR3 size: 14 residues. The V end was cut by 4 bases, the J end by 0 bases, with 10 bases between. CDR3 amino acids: CASSLSEASYEQYF. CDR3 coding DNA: TGTGCCAGCAGTTTGTCCGAGGCCTCCTACGAGCAGTACTTC.

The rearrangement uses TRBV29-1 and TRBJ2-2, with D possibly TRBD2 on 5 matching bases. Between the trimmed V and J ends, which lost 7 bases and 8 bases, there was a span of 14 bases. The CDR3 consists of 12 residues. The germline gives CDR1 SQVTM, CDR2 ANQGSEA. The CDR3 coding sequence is TGCAGCGGCAGTGGGAGTAGGGGGGAGCTGTTTTTT. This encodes CSGSGSRGELFF.